The table lists the clone carrying this TCR beta chain with a few counts. The target antigen is unknown. The CDR3 consists of 17 residues. V was clipped by 6 bases and J by 0 bases, with 15 bases between them. CDR1 is MNHEY, CDR2 SVGEGT, per germline. Extraction yielded at least 6 micrograms of total RNA per sample. This specimen belongs to a study of blood T cells in healthy people across ages. Study-wide findings and caveats: Long-lived donors had more naive CD4+ cells and higher diversity than aged donors. Strong correlation existed between TCR beta diversity and naive T cell percentage.

With a J-beta primer mix and a sample-barcoded 5' primer, a second PCR ran roughly 7 to 11 cycles. Every single cDNA molecule received a tag from a template-switch adaptor with 12 random nucleotides. TCRdb analysed the 5' RACE reads with MiXCR anew, one entry per CDR3 protein. This sample has fewer than 1,200,000 distinct CDR3 sequences, with about 23% found just once. This same sample was also part of a study on T cells of mothers and their children.

Source material: blood. The chain carries TRBV6-2 or TRBV6-3 and TRBJ2-6; D is undetermined. This TCR was sampled from a girl aged 2 to 10 in good health. For the CDR3, the DNA is TGTGCCAGCAGAAGGGCCCAACTTCTCTCTGGGGCCAACGTCCTGACTTTC. Its translation: CASRRAQLLSGANVLTF.